These 16 T cell receptor beta chains came from one sample sequenced in a study of cytomegalovirus exposure and HLA in healthy donors. With 60 Vbeta and 13 Jbeta primers, the PCR was carried out. Some clones are missing from TCRdb's copy, which holds only in-frame ones; the method was immunoSEQ multiplex PCR. The sample holds 85,000 to 130,000 clones, 79% seen once. The material sequenced was PBMCs. The source is a female donor in good health and CMV-seropositive.

V gene TRBV4-2 combines with J gene TRBJ1-4, with D possibly being TRBD1 (6 bases). V was trimmed by 0 bases and J by 0 bases, leaving 20 bases between them. In germline, CDR1 is LGHNA, CDR2 YNFKEQ. This CDR3 is built from 20 residues. CDR3 loop: CASSQDPQIQGFSTNEKLFF. The CDR3 nucleotides are TGTGCCAGCAGCCAAGACCCCCAGATACAGGGCTTTTCAACTAATGAAAAACTGTTTTTT.

This clone has more than one count but fewer than ten. The rearrangement joins TRBV18 to TRBJ1-1, with a weak D call TRBD1 (6 bases). This CDR3 has 13 residues. Germline V lookup: CDR1 KGHSH, CDR2 LQKENI. V was clipped by 6 bases and J by 2 bases, with 10 bases between them. The CDR3 DNA reads TGTGCCAGCTCCCAGGGGCCTAACACTGAAGCTTTCTTT. Protein product: CASSQGPNTEAFF. The whole variable domain, filled in from reference TRBV18 and TRBJ1-1, reads NAGVMQNPRHLVRRRGQEARLRCSPMKGHSHVYWYRQLPEEGLKFMVYLQKENIIDESGMPKERFSAEFPKEGPSILRIQQVVRGDSAAYFCASSQGPNTEAFFGQGTRLTVV.

The V gene is TRBV27, the J gene TRBJ2-1; the D is unclear. The germline CDR1 and CDR2 sequences are MNHEY and SMNVEV (reference sequence). Trimming left V 2 bases short and J 0 bases short, with 8 bases between. The CDR3 is made up of 15 amino acids. The CDR3 is CASSLRRSSYNEQFF. In DNA form, the CDR3 reads TGTGCCAGCAGTTTACGGCGGAGCTCCTACAATGAGCAGTTCTTC.

This clone was seen only a few times. The CDR3 DNA is TGTGCCAGCAGCCAGAGACTAGCGGGTATCACCGGGGAGCTGTTTTTT. Residues: CASSQRLAGITGELFF. V gene TRBV4-2 combines with J gene TRBJ2-2, with 10 bases that match TRBD2. Looked up from germline, CDR1 is LGHNA and CDR2 is YNFKEQ. This CDR3 has 16 amino acids. After removal of 3 bases from V and 4 bases from J, the junction contained 5 bases not matched to a gene.

The rearrangement links TRBV6-1 to TRBJ1-5; D not resolved. The CDR3 consists of 14 residues. The V gene's germline CDR1 is MNHNS and CDR2 SASEGT. The V and J ends lost 1 base and 3 bases respectively, with 7 bases between them. CDR3 sequence: CASSEVLYNQPQHF. CDR3 DNA sequence: TGTGCCAGCAGTGAAGTCTTGTACAATCAGCCCCAGCATTTT.

V and J are TRBV25-1 and TRBJ1-4; D perhaps matches TRBD1 (5 bases). V was pared by 4 bases and J by 7 bases, with 13 bases between. From germline, CDR1 is MGHDK and CDR2 SYGVNS. The CDR3 contains 14 residues. CDR3 nucleotide sequence: TGTGCCAGCAGTGGATGGGGGGGAAGTGAAAAACTGTTTTTT. It codes for CASSGWGGSEKLFF. The entire variable domain, with the rest obtained from reference TRBV25-1 and TRBJ1-4, is as follows: EADIYQTPRYLVIGTGKKITLECSQTMGHDKMYWYQQDPGMELHLIHYSYGVNSTEKGDLSSESTVSRIRTEHFPLTLESARPSHTSQYLCASSGWGGSEKLFFGSGTQLSVL.

This clone appeared a few times. V and J are TRBV7-2 and TRBJ2-1; 14 bases are a match to TRBD2. CDR3 size: 17 residues. Unmatched junction bases numbered 7, after V lost 5 bases and J lost 4 bases. CDR1 and CDR2 (germline): SGHTA, FQGNSA. The CDR3 sequence is CASSGFGLAGGYNEQFF. CDR3 nucleotides: TGTGCCAGCAGCGGATTCGGACTAGCGGGGGGTTACAATGAGCAGTTCTTC.

As to this clone: One end of the junction does not line up with germline, which may come from a read error. J is TRBJ1-2 and V is TRBV7-9; 8 positions match TRBD1. The CDR3 has 13 residues. Germline CDR1 reads SEHNR; CDR2 reads FQNEAQ (reference sequence). The CDR3 DNA follows: TGTTCCAGCAGCTTAGTGTGGACAGGGTACTACACCTTC. This encodes CSSSLVWTGYYTF.

The V gene is TRBV7-9, the J gene TRBJ1-6; D unresolved. V was pared by 1 base and J by 8 bases, with 9 bases between. CDR3 length: 14 residues. The germline V gene encodes CDR1 SEHNR and CDR2 FQNEAQ (reference sequence). CDR3: CASSLVGSDSPLHF. CDR3 sequence (DNA): TGTGCCAGCAGCTTAGTGGGCAGTGATTCACCCCTCCACTTT.

This chain connects TRBV13 to TRBJ2-7, with 9 bases that match TRBD1. The CDR3 is 15 amino acids. Trimming removed 5 bases from V and 1 base from J; junction bases left unmatched: 6. CDR1 and CDR2 (germline): PRHDT, FYEKMQ (reference sequence). The CDR3 nucleotides read TGTGCCAGCAGCCAACCCGGGACAGGGTCCTACGAGCAGTACTTC. Its translation: CASSQPGTGSYEQYF.

Details on this clone: This same CDR3 is encoded by further DNA sequences in the sample. The V and J genes are TRBV18 and TRBJ2-3, with 9 bases that match TRBD2. The germline gives CDR1 KGHSH, CDR2 LQKENI. J lost 1 base, V lost 6 bases, and 20 bases had no gene match. This CDR3 has 20 amino acids. CDR3 region: CASSPGIGAGGQKGTDTQYF. For the CDR3, the DNA is TGTGCCAGCTCGCCTGGGATAGGAGCGGGAGGTCAGAAGGGCACAGATACGCAGTATTTT.

The chain carries TRBV6-7 and TRBJ2-5; tentative D call: TRBD2 (5 bases). TRBV6-7 is placed among ORFs of uncertain function. The V gene lost 4 bases and the J gene lost 5 bases, with 8 bases spanning the gap. CDR3 length: 12 residues. CDR3 bases: TGTGCCAGCAGTTTGTCGGGGGAGACCCAGTACTTC. This translates into CASSLSGETQYF.

The CDR3 bases are TGTGCCATCAGTGACCTTCGGACAGGCTCCTACAATGAGCAGTTCTTC. Protein: CAISDLRTGSYNEQFF. This chain links TRBV10-3 with TRBJ2-1, with 7 bases that match TRBD1. Germline CDR1 and CDR2: ENHRY and SYGVKD. The CDR3 has 16 residues. Trimming took 3 bases from V and 0 from J; bases not matched to a gene: 5.

The rearrangement links TRBV11-2 to TRBJ2-5; TRBD1 matches 7 bases. This CDR3 contains 15 residues. After removal of 1 base from V and 3 bases from J, the junction contained 5 bases not matched to a gene. CDR1 and CDR2 from the germline V gene are SGHAT and FQNNGV. In DNA, the CDR3 is TGTGCCAGCAGCTTAGTGTATCAGGGGGAAGAGACCCAGTACTTC. It translates to CASSLVYQGEETQYF.

The genes are TRBV6-5 and TRBJ1-5, with a weak D call TRBD1 (6 bases). This CDR3 is built from 14 residues. Trimming cost V 5 bases and J 7 bases, with 15 bases left between them. Germline V gene sequence: CDR1 MNHEY, CDR2 SVGAGI. As DNA, the CDR3 is TGTGCCAGCAGTAAGGCCCAGGGGAACCAGCCCCAGCATTTT. This gives the protein CASSKAQGNQPQHF.

This chain connects TRBV15 to TRBJ2-1; D gene unclear. The V gene lost 1 base and the J gene lost 2 bases, with 15 bases spanning the gap. Germline V lookup: CDR1 LNHNV, CDR2 YYDKDF (reference sequence). The CDR3 is 17 amino acids. This CDR3 is CATSRVWASQAYNEQFF. CDR3 DNA sequence: TGTGCCACCAGCAGAGTTTGGGCGAGCCAAGCCTACAATGAGCAGTTCTTC.